This T cell receptor beta chain originates from a study of T cells in Graves' hyperthyroidism and ophthalmopathy. This clonotype was counted many times. CDR1 and CDR2 (germline): SGHTA, FQGNSA. V was shortened by 1 base and J by 0 bases, with 6 bases between the two germline ends. This CDR3 has 14 amino acids. TCR beta CDR3 region amplification was performed from RNA transcripts. First-round RT-PCR of the TCR CDR3 relied on the HTBI primer set. TCRdb redid the calling of the multiplex PCR reads with MiXCR, one entry per CDR3 protein. The sample includes roughly 400,000 distinct CDR3 sequences, over 12% of them seen just once.

J is TRBJ1-1 and V is TRBV7-2; D unresolved. The clonotype was recovered from a man aged 50 to 60 with Graves' ophthalmopathy. The sample taken for sequencing was blood. DNA for the CDR3: TGTGCCAGCAGCTTAGGTACCATGAACACTGAAGCTTTCTTT. It codes for CASSLGTMNTEAFF.